This T cell receptor beta chain came from a study of cytomegalovirus exposure and HLA in healthy donors. Study-level findings and limits: In vitro checks showed that a few CMV-associated chains really do target CMV antigens. Earlier results showed most TCR beta V segments being productive about 87% or about 30% of the time.

As regards this clone: Its antigen is unknown.

Primers: 60 Vbeta forward and 13 Jbeta reverse. TCRdb's table, derived via immunoSEQ multiplex PCR, lists solely in-frame clones and lacks some. The data contain tens of thousands of clones, roughly 89% of them singletons. The clonotype was recovered from a woman aged 40 to 55 in good health and CMV-seropositive. The sequencing input was PBMCs.

CDR3 sequence reads: CASSQDRGLNGYTF. CDR3 nucleotide sequence: TGTGCCAGTAGCCAGGACAGGGGGCTGAATGGCTACACCTTC. J is TRBJ1-2 and V is TRBV19; 11 nucleotides align to TRBD1. The CDR3 is made up of 14 amino acids. Germline V gene data show CDR1 as LNHDA and CDR2 as SQIVND (reference sequence). Trimming cost V 6 bases and J 6 bases; bases outside gene matches: 6.